The 31 T cell receptor beta chains listed next were all sequenced from one sample in a study of T cell repertoires in cytomegalovirus infection. TCRdb recomputed calls from the reads with MiXCR, one row per CDR3 protein. The sample records 370,000 or so distinct CDR3 sequences, 34% being singletons. Their specific antigens are unknown. Here the sequenced sample was cultured PBMCs, taken from culture after CMV antigen stimulation. All receptors come from a human donor in good health (CMV status not recorded). Some clones in this sample may be carry-over from other donors' samples.

This clonotype has just a few counts. The chain combines TRBV28 with TRBJ1-2; 7 nucleotides match TRBD1. The trim removed 2 bases at V and 4 bases at J, leaving 7 bases unmatched. The CDR3 runs 15 residues. The germline CDR1 and CDR2 sequences are MDHEN and SYDVKM. This CDR3 reads CASSLLQGIAYGYTF. The DNA of the CDR3 is TGTGCCAGCAGTTTACTACAGGGGATCGCCTATGGCTACACCTTC.

This clonotype was recorded a few times. V usage is TRBV4-1 and J usage is TRBJ2-7; 9 bases match TRBD1. This CDR3 is 14 amino acids long. V dropped 4 bases and J dropped 6; count of bases not matched to a gene: 7. CDR1 MGHRA and CDR2 YSYEKL come from the germline V gene. The CDR3 sequence is CASSRWDREAEQYF. The DNA for the CDR3 is TGCGCCAGCAGCCGCTGGGACAGGGAGGCCGAGCAGTACTTC.

A few counts support this clonotype. This CDR3 reads CASSLRLAGVVGELFF. As DNA, the CDR3 is TGTGCCAGCAGCTTGCGGCTAGCGGGAGTTGTCGGGGAGCTGTTTTTT. The chain combines TRBV7-9 with TRBJ2-2; 10 nucleotides align to TRBD2. CDR1 SEHNR and CDR2 FQNEAQ come from the germline V gene (reference sequence). This CDR3 has 16 amino acids. Losses at the gene ends were 3 bases for V and 7 bases for J; bases not matched to a gene: 8.

This clonotype came up a few times. The rearrangement joins TRBV6-2 or TRBV6-3 to TRBJ2-7; D perhaps matches TRBD2 (6 bases). Germline assignment: CDR1 MNHEY and CDR2 SVGEGT. CDR3 length: 15 residues. Trimming stripped 0 bases from V and 0 bases from J, with 9 bases between. This CDR3 is CASSYSDYDSYEQYV. CDR3 DNA: TGTGCCAGCAGTTACTCGGACTACGACTCCTACGAGCAGTACGTC.

This clonotype has a handful of counts. This chain uses TRBV6-6 with TRBJ2-5; D unresolved. CDR1 MNHNY and CDR2 SVGAGI come from the germline V gene (reference sequence). The CDR3 has 12 amino acids. With 0 bases removed from V and 2 bases from J, the gap between germline ends came to 1 base. CDR3 in DNA: TGTGCCAGCAGTTACTCGCAAGAGACCCAGTACTTC. Its translation: CASSYSQETQYF.

CDR3: CASSVGGVRETQYF. CDR3 sequence (DNA): TGTGCCAGCAGCGTAGGTGGAGTTAGAGAGACCCAGTACTTC. The gene calls are TRBV12-3 or TRBV12-4 and TRBJ2-5, with no clear D. The V and J ends lost 6 bases and 4 bases respectively, with 15 bases between them. The CDR3 is made up of 14 amino acids.

This clonotype was counted many times. The chain combines TRBV7-8 with TRBJ2-2; 7 bases align to TRBD1. Germline lookup yields CDR1 SGHVS and CDR2 FQNEAQ. The CDR3 runs to 14 residues. The V segment lost 7 bases and the J segment 2 bases; nucleotides outside the gene matches: 4. The CDR3 nucleotides are TGTGCCAGCACGACAGGGCCCAACACCGGGGAGCTGTTTTTT. It specifies CASTTGPNTGELFF.

The genes are TRBV7-9 and TRBJ2-3; tentative D call: TRBD2 (6 bases). The germline CDR1 and CDR2 sequences are SEHNR and FQNEAQ (reference sequence). V was pared by 1 base and J by 3 bases, with 17 bases between. The CDR3 is 17 residues long. CDR3 sequence (DNA): TGTGCCAGCAGCTTAGGGGACGGGGGAAGGAAGACAGATACGCAGTATTTT. Translated: CASSLGDGGRKTDTQYF.

There are a few counts of this clonotype. This chain joins TRBV7-2 and TRBJ2-5; 10 bases map to TRBD2. CDR3 size: 15 residues. The V segment lost 3 bases and the J segment 5 bases; nucleotides outside the gene matches: 6. CDR1 and CDR2 from the germline V gene are SGHTA and FQGNSA. In DNA form, the CDR3 reads TGTGCCAGCAGCTTTGTGGGAGCGGGAGGGGAGACCCAGTACTTC. Translating it yields CASSFVGAGGETQYF.

The V gene is TRBV19, the J gene TRBJ2-1; 10 bases match TRBD2. This CDR3 is 17 amino acids long. The junction had 13 bases not matched to a gene; V was cut back by 3 bases and J by 8 bases. The germline V gene has CDR1 LNHDA and CDR2 SQIVND (reference sequence). The CDR3 spells CASSIALGVAGGHEQFF. The CDR3, as DNA: TGTGCCAGTAGTATCGCACTGGGGGTAGCGGGAGGCCATGAGCAGTTCTTC.

This clonotype was seen just once. This chain uses TRBV24-1 with TRBJ1-2; 8 nucleotides match TRBD1. V trimming: 7 bases; J trimming: 7 bases; junction bases outside the gene matches: 19. This CDR3 region has 17 residues. CDR1 and CDR2 from the germline V gene are KGHDR and SFDVKD. CDR3: CATSARPTGGSAGGYTF. In nucleotides, the CDR3 is TGTGCCACCAGCGCCCGGCCCACAGGGGGTTCTGCGGGTGGCTACACCTTC.

This clonotype was detected only a few times. The J gene is TRBJ2-7, the V gene TRBV7-2; D is uncertain. V lost 5 bases, J lost 5 bases, and 7 bases lay in between. The V gene's germline CDR1 is SGHTA and CDR2 FQGNSA. The CDR3 is 11 amino acids. The CDR3 spells CASSQKNEQYV. For the CDR3, the DNA is TGTGCCAGCAGCCAGAAAAACGAGCAGTACGTC.

The chain links TRBV19 to TRBJ2-7, with D perhaps TRBD2 (6 bases). The CDR3 sequence is 14 residues long. In germline, CDR1 is LNHDA, CDR2 SQIVND (reference sequence). V was shortened by 4 bases and J by 0 bases, with 10 bases between the two germline ends. This CDR3 reads CASSTSGFSYEQYF. The CDR3 DNA is TGTGCCAGTAGTACAAGCGGGTTCTCCTACGAGCAGTACTTC.

This clonotype was recorded a few times. This sequence joins TRBV7-2 and TRBJ2-7; TRBD2 aligns across 13 bases. This CDR3 comprises 16 residues. V lost 4 bases to trimming and J lost 4 bases; unmatched junction nucleotides: 7. The germline CDR1 and CDR2 sequences are SGHTA and FQGNSA. The CDR3 protein is CASSSWTSGSFYEQYF. The CDR3 DNA reads TGTGCCAGCAGCTCGTGGACTAGCGGGAGTTTTTACGAGCAGTACTTC.

In its sample, this clonotype was seen a few times. The chain links TRBV15 to TRBJ2-3; 9 bases are a match to TRBD2. This CDR3 region has 17 residues. V trimming: 2 bases; J trimming: 3 bases; junction bases outside the gene matches: 9. Germline CDR1 is LNHNV and CDR2 is YYDKDF (reference sequence). CDR3 in DNA: TGTGCCACCAGCAGACTGATAGCGGGAGTGGGGACAGATACGCAGTATTTT. This sequence encodes CATSRLIAGVGTDTQYF.

The rearrangement links TRBV28 to TRBJ2-7; TRBD2 matches at 7 bases. Losses at the gene ends were 11 bases for V and 6 bases for J; bases not matched to a gene: 13. This CDR3 spans 13 amino acids. Germline assignment: CDR1 MDHEN and CDR2 SYDVKM. This CDR3 reads CAERDGRSGEQYF. The CDR3 DNA sequence: TGTGCCGAGCGGGACGGGAGGAGTGGCGAGCAGTACTTC.

The table lists this clonotype with a few counts. V and J are TRBV19 and TRBJ2-3; tentatively, D is TRBD2 (5 bases). The CDR3 has 17 amino acids. V lost 10 bases and J lost 0, with 23 bases in between. Germline V gene data show CDR1 as LNHDA and CDR2 as SQIVND (reference sequence). CDR3 sequence (DNA): TGTGCCACAAACCGGGAAGATACGTGGACTAGCACAGATACGCAGTATTTT. The encoded protein is CATNREDTWTSTDTQYF.

This clonotype was recorded at least ten times. The gene calls are TRBV7-2 and TRBJ2-3; 9 nucleotides align to TRBD2. Germline V CDR1 and CDR2: SGHTA, FQGNSA. V dropped 5 bases and J dropped 0; count of bases not matched to a gene: 3. This CDR3 region has 15 residues. As DNA, the CDR3 is TGTGCCAGCAGCCCGACTAGCGGAAGCACAGATACGCAGTATTTT. Its translation: CASSPTSGSTDTQYF.

This clonotype was seen at least ten times. The chain uses TRBV2 and TRBJ2-5; 15 positions agree with TRBD2. This CDR3 is built from 15 residues. The V and J ends lost 6 bases and 7 bases, in that order; junction bases with no gene match: 6. Germline V gene sequence: CDR1 SNHLY, CDR2 FYNNEI. This CDR3 is CASRVPGLAGGTQYF. The CDR3 DNA reads as TGTGCCAGCAGAGTTCCGGGACTAGCGGGAGGGACCCAGTACTTC.

The rearrangement links TRBV30 to TRBJ2-6; D unclear. V lost 5 bases and J 1 base, leaving 9 bases between the germline ends. Per germline, CDR1 GTSNPN and CDR2 SVGIG (reference sequence). The CDR3 is made up of 14 amino acids. As DNA, the CDR3 is TGTGCCTGGCGTGAGCTATCTGGGGCCAACGTCCTGACTTTC. Its protein product is CAWRELSGANVLTF.

The rearrangement joins TRBV6-2 or TRBV6-3 to TRBJ2-5, with TRBD2 identical over 10 bases. V lost 6 bases and J lost 2; bases outside the gene matches: 6. The CDR3 has 15 amino acids. Germline CDR1 MNHEY, CDR2 SVGEGT. The CDR3: CASRPGLATQETQYF. Here the CDR3 DNA reads TGTGCCAGCAGACCGGGACTAGCGACACAAGAGACCCAGTACTTC.

The chain links TRBV28 to TRBJ2-1; D call uncertain. The CDR3 sequence is 14 residues long. In germline, CDR1 is MDHEN, CDR2 SYDVKM. Between the trimmed V and J ends, which lost 6 bases and 13 bases, there was a span of 22 bases. This CDR3 reads CASRQPGPILEQFF. CDR3 DNA: TGTGCCAGCAGACAACCGGGCCCTATCCTCGAACAGTTCTTC.

There are a few counts of this clonotype. V and J are TRBV7-2 and TRBJ2-7, with 8 bases that match TRBD2. With V trimmed by 5 bases and J by 5 bases, 11 bases remained unmatched. Germline CDR1 SGHTA, CDR2 FQGNSA. This CDR3 is built from 15 residues. Here the CDR3 DNA reads TGTGCCAGCAGCGTAGACTCCGGGACTAGAAACGAGCAGTACTTC. It translates to CASSVDSGTRNEQYF.

The sample holds a few counts of this clonotype. The V and J genes are TRBV27 and TRBJ2-6; D may match TRBD1 or TRBD2 (7 bases each). The CDR3 runs 20 residues. The ends were cut back, 2 bases at V and 4 bases at J, with 24 bases in the middle. The germline V gene has CDR1 MNHEY and CDR2 SMNVEV (reference sequence). For the CDR3, the DNA is TGTGCCAGCAGTTTAAGGCAGGGGGGGTCTTGGTCGTCGGGGGCCAACGTCCTGACTTTC. Protein sequence: CASSLRQGGSWSSGANVLTF.

In nucleotides, the CDR3 is TGTGCCAGCAGCGAAGGGGTCTCTGAGACCCAGTACTTC. This gives the protein CASSEGVSETQYF. This rearrangement joins TRBV7-2 to TRBJ2-5; the D gene is possibly TRBD1 (5 bases). The CDR3 consists of 13 residues. The ends were cut back, 5 bases at V and 5 bases at J, with 12 bases in the middle. Per the germline V gene, CDR1 is SGHTA and CDR2 is FQGNSA.

The chain couples TRBV20-1 to TRBJ2-2; 8 bases align to TRBD1. After removal of 2 bases from V and 3 bases from J, the junction contained 5 bases not matched to a gene. The CDR3 totals 15 residues. Germline V lookup: CDR1 DFQATT, CDR2 SNEGSKA (reference sequence). This chain's CDR3 is CSARNDRGHTGELFF. The CDR3 DNA is TGCAGTGCTAGAAACGACAGGGGTCACACCGGGGAGCTGTTTTTT.

The rearrangement uses TRBV12-5 and TRBJ2-6; D might be TRBD2 (6 bases). The V end lost 1 base, the J end lost 11 bases, and 18 bases lay between the germline ends. Germline loops: CDR1 LGHNT, CDR2 FRNRAP. The CDR3 loop spans 16 amino acids. The chain's CDR3 is CASGLGDFAQLHVLTF. The CDR3 DNA sequence: TGTGCTAGTGGTTTGGGGGACTTCGCACAGCTCCACGTCCTGACTTTC.

This clonotype has a handful of counts. V and J are TRBV7-2 and TRBJ2-7; D unresolved. V was trimmed by 1 base and J by 1 base, leaving 11 bases between them. Germline CDR1 SGHTA, CDR2 FQGNSA. CDR3 length equals 15 residues. The CDR3 sequence is CASSLGSGLSYEQYF. The CDR3 bases are TGTGCCAGCAGCTTAGGGAGTGGTCTTTCCTACGAGCAGTACTTC.

The chain joins TRBV19 to TRBJ1-6; weak D call: TRBD1 (5 bases). Germline lookup yields CDR1 LNHDA and CDR2 SQIVND (reference sequence). CDR3 length: 15 residues. Deletions cut 3 bases from V and 7 bases from J, with 13 bases between. In DNA form, the CDR3 reads TGTGCCAGTAGTATGGACATTAAACGCAATTCACCCCTCCACTTT. Its protein product is CASSMDIKRNSPLHF.

This clonotype was observed a few times. J is TRBJ2-1 and V is TRBV5-4; D gene unclear. The CDR3 consists of 17 residues. V lost 0 bases and J lost 0, with 13 bases in between. The germline gives CDR1 SGHNT, CDR2 YYREEE (reference sequence). CDR3 amino acids: CASSLGQRLSSYNEQFF. The DNA of the CDR3 is TGTGCCAGCAGCTTGGGTCAGCGCCTCAGCTCCTACAATGAGCAGTTCTTC.

The chain joins TRBV28 to TRBJ1-1; 12 nucleotides align to TRBD1. Trimming took 7 bases from V and 3 from J; bases not matched to a gene: 12. Germline values: CDR1 MDHEN, CDR2 SYDVKM. This CDR3 has 17 residues. The CDR3 sequence is CASTPWGQGARDTEAFF. In nucleotides, the CDR3 is TGTGCCAGCACCCCTTGGGGACAGGGGGCGAGGGACACTGAAGCTTTCTTT.